Given below is one TCR beta chain in context. Germline lookup yields CDR1 KGHSH and CDR2 LQKENI. V lost 2 bases and J 5 bases, leaving 13 bases between the germline ends. The CDR3 is 14 amino acids. Method: immunoSEQ multiplex PCR; TCRdb's copy keeps in-frame clones and lacks some. The sample includes about 480,000 clones, 70% to 90% of them seen just once. In Seattle, patients joined the study during active infection and were tracked longitudinally. These data originate in a study of blood T cell repertoires in COVID-19. About the study: Some COVID-19 samples were acute and others convalescent; all came from the United States, Italy and Spain. Sample material is recorded as cDNA or gDNA derived from T cells, B-cell-depleted T cells, or PBMCs.

This clonotype was sampled from a woman aged 45-60 years with COVID-19, enrolled during active disease. This sequence joins TRBV18 and TRBJ2-7; a weak D match, TRBD2 (7 bases). The sample consisted of peripheral blood. CDR3 DNA sequence: TGTGCCAGCTCACCATCGGGGGGCTTTGACGAGCAGTACTTC. It translates to CASSPSGGFDEQYF.